One sample yielded the 7 T cell receptor beta chains listed below, sequenced in a study of cytomegalovirus exposure and HLA in healthy donors. The PCR contained 60 Vbeta and 13 Jbeta primers. Profiling relied on immunoSEQ multiplex PCR, and the TCRdb table lists in-frame clones only, not all of them. This sample has around 120,000 clones; 79% occur once, and the top ten carry approximately 4%. The material sequenced was PBMCs. Receptor source: a man aged 30 to 45 in good health and CMV-seropositive.

This clone was seen just once. This sequence joins TRBV11-2 and TRBJ2-2; no definite D call. Deletions cut 3 bases from V and 6 bases from J, with 23 bases between. Germline V gives CDR1 SGHAT, CDR2 FQNNGV. The CDR3 length is 18 residues. CDR3 sequence (DNA): TGTGCCAGCAGCTTCTATCCTTCCGGGTATAATGTTTCCGGGGAGCTGTTTTTT. Its protein is CASSFYPSGYNVSGELFF.

This clone was picked up one time. The chain uses TRBV6-5 and TRBJ1-1; 11 bases fit TRBD1. V lost 6 bases to trimming and J lost 8 bases; unmatched junction nucleotides: 8. Per the germline V gene, CDR1 is MNHEY and CDR2 is SVGAGI. This CDR3 has 14 residues. The CDR3 sequence is CASRHGTGGLEAFF. CDR3 bases: TGTGCCAGCAGACACGGGACAGGGGGTCTCGAAGCTTTCTTT.

For this clone: This is likely a read error, given that the CDR3 carries no conserved phenylalanine or tryptophan at its end. The gene calls are TRBV2 and TRBJ2-7; D remains ambiguous. This CDR3 has 14 residues. Trimming took 6 bases from V and 3 from J, leaving 15 bases between them. The germline CDR1 and CDR2 sequences are SNHLY and FYNNEI. CDR3 bases: TGTGCCAGCAGCCCCCGGTCACAAAACTACGAGCAGTACCTC. Translated, it gives CASSPRSQNYEQYL.

The chain uses TRBV6-6 and TRBJ1-2, with TRBD1 as a possible D gene (5 bases). Trimming removed 2 bases at V and 7 bases at J, with 20 bases between. Germline V CDR1 and CDR2: MNHNY, SVGAGI (reference sequence). The CDR3 runs to 16 residues. CDR3 nucleotide sequence: TGTGCCAGCAGTTACAATGAAGACAGTGGATATTTTGGCTACACCTTC. Its protein product is CASSYNEDSGYFGYTF.

This clone was found a few times. The gene calls are TRBV4-1 and TRBJ1-4; weak D call: TRBD1 (6 bases). The CDR3 covers 13 residues. CDR1 MGHRA and CDR2 YSYEKL come from the germline V gene. Trimming cost V 0 bases and J 14 bases, with 13 bases left between them. In DNA form, the CDR3 reads TGCGCCAGCAGCCAAGAGGAGTACAGGGCCCTGTTTTTT. Protein sequence: CASSQEEYRALFF.

The chain couples TRBV27 to TRBJ1-5, with 8 bases fitting TRBD1. The CDR3 covers 14 residues. Germline-derived CDR1 and CDR2 are MNHEY and SMNVEV (reference sequence). V dropped 3 bases and J dropped 6; count of bases not matched to a gene: 4. The DNA for the CDR3 is TGTGCCAGCAGTTTTGCAGGGGGCGGTCAGCCCCAGCATTTT. As protein: CASSFAGGGQPQHF.

This chain links TRBV27 with TRBJ1-1; TRBD1 might be the D (5 bases). The CDR3 is 14 amino acids. Per the germline V gene, CDR1 is MNHEY and CDR2 is SMNVEV (reference sequence). V lost 6 bases, J lost 1 base, and 12 bases lay in between. CDR3 DNA sequence: TGTGCCAGCAGGGGGCTGGGTGAGAACACTGAAGCTTTCTTT. Residues: CASRGLGENTEAFF.